This record looks at one T cell receptor beta chain sequence and its context. No antigen is known for it. Blood was sampled at baseline, cycle 4 day 1, and cycle 7 day 1. These data belong to a study of OX40 agonist ivuxolimab in advanced cancers. Study-wide context: Melanoma, hepatocellular carcinoma, head and neck or renal cell cancer occurred in dose-escalation patients.

Repertoires were generated with immunoSEQ multiplex PCR, while TCRdb's copy carries only in-frame clones and drops some. This sample yields about 34,000 clones, of which around 90% are seen a single time; approximately 3.8% belongs to the top ten. Study conclusions and caveats: Antigen specificity remained undetermined for the expanded peripheral T cells.

After removal of 5 bases from V and 4 bases from J, the junction contained 10 bases not matched to a gene. CDR1 MDHEN and CDR2 SYDVKM come from the germline V gene. This CDR3 comprises 15 residues. V gene TRBV28 combines with J gene TRBJ1-2; 7 bases fit TRBD1. This clonotype originated in an adult with an advanced solid tumor such as melanoma, head and neck, liver or kidney cancer. The sequenced sample was CD4+ or CD8+ T cells sorted from blood, obtained in a trial of the OX40 agonist ivuxolimab. CDR3 sequence reads: CASSLDMTGPYGYTF. In DNA, the CDR3 is TGTGCCAGCAGTCTTGACATGACAGGGCCCTATGGCTACACCTTC.